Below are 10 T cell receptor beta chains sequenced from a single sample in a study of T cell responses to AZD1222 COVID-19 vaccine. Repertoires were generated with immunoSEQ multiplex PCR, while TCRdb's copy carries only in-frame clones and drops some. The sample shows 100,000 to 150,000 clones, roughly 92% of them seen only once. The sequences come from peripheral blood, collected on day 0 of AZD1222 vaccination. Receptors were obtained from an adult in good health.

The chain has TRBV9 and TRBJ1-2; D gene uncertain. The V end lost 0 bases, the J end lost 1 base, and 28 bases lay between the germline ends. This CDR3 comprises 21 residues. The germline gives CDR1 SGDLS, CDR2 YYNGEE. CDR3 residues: CASSVVPTSAGLISINYGYTF. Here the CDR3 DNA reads TGTGCCAGCAGCGTAGTTCCGACATCTGCAGGCCTTATCTCCATTAACTATGGCTACACCTTC.

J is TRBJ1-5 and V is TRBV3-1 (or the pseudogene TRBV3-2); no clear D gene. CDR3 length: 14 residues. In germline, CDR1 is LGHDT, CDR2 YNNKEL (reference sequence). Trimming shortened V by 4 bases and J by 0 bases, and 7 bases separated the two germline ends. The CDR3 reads CASSPGNSNQPQHF. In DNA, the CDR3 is TGTGCCAGCAGCCCTGGGAATAGCAATCAGCCCCAGCATTTT.

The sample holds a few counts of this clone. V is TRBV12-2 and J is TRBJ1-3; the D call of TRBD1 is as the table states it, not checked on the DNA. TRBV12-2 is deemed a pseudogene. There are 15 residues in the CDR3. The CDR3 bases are TGTGCAAGTCGGGCCGGGACAGGGACTGGAAACACCATATATTTT. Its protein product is CASRAGTGTGNTIYF.

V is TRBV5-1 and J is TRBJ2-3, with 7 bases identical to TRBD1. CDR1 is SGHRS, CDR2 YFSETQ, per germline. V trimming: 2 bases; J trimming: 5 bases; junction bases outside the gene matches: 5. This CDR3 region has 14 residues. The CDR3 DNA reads TGCGCCAGCAGCTTCAACAGGGGTTTAGATACGCAGTATTTT. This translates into CASSFNRGLDTQYF. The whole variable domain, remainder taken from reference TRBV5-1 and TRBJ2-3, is KAGVTQTPRYLIKTRGQQVTLSCSPISGHRSVSWYQQTPGQGLQFLFEYFSETQRNKGNFPGRFSGRQFSNSRSEMNVSTLELGDSALYLCASSFNRGLDTQYFGPGTRLTVL.

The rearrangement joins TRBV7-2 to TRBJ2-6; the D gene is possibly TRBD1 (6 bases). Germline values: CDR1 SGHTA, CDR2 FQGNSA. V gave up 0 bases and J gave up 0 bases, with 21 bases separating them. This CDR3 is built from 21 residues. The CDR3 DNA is TGTGCCAGCAGCTTAGCGGGGGCCGGGACCCAGACTCTCTCTGGGGCCAACGTCCTGACTTTC. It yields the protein CASSLAGAGTQTLSGANVLTF.

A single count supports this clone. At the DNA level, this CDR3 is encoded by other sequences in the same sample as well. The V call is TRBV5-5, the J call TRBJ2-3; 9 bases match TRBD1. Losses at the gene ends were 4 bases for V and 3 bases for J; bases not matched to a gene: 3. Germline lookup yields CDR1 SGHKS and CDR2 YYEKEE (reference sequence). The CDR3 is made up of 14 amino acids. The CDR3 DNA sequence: TGTGCCAGCAGCCAGACAGGGGGAACAGATACGCAGTATTTT. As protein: CASSQTGGTDTQYF. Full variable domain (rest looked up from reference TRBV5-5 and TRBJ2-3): DAGVTQSPTHLIKTRGQQVTLRCSPISGHKSVSWYQQVLGQGPQFIFQYYEKEERGRGNFPDRFSARQFPNYSSELNVNALLLGDSALYLCASSQTGGTDTQYFGPGTRLTVL.

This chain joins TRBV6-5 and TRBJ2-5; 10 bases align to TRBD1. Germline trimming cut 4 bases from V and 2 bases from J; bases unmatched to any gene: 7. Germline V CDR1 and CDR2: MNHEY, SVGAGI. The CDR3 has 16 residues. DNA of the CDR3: TGTGCCAGCAGTTTCCGGGACAGGGGTGGGCAAGAGACCCAGTACTTC. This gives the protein CASSFRDRGGQETQYF.

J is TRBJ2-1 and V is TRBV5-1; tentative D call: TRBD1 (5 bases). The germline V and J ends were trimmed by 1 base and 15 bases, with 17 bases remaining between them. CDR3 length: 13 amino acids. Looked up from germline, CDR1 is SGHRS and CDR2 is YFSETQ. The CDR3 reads CASSLMMLTEMFF. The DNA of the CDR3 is TGCGCCAGCAGCTTGATGATGTTGACAGAGATGTTCTTC.

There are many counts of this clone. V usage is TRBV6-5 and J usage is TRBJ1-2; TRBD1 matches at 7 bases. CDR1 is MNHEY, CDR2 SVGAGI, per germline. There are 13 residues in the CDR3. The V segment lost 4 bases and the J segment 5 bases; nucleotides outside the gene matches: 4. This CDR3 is CASSLGQDYGYTF. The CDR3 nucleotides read TGTGCCAGCAGTTTAGGACAGGATTATGGCTACACCTTC.

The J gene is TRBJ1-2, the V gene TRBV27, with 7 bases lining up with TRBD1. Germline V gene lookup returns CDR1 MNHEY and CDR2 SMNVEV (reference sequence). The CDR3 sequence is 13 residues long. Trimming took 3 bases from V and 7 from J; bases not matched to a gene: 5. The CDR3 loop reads CASSLRQGLGYTF. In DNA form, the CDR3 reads TGTGCCAGCAGTTTGCGACAGGGCCTTGGCTACACCTTC.